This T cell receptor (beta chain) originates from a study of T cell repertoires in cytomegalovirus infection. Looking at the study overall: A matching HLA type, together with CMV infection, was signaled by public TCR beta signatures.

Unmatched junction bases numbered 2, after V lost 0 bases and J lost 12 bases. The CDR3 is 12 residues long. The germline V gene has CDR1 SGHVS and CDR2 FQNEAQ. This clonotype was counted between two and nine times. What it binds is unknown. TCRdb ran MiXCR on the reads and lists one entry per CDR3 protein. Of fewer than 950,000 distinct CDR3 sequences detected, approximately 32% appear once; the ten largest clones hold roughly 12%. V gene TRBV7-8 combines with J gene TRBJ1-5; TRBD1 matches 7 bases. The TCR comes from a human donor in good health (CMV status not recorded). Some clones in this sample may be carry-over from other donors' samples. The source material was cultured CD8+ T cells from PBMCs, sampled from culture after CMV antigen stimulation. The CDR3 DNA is TGTGCCAGCAGCTTAGCGGGACAGAGCCAGCATTTT. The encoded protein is CASSLAGQSQHF.